Included here is one TCR beta chain sequence, with context. Its specific antigen is unknown. It has no much larger one-base neighbor in the sample; base qualities were not kept. These data are taken from a study of CD8+CD57+ T cells in acquired aplastic anemia (dated by TCRdb to 2017 to 2018). The study in broad terms: On average, sorted CD4+ and CD8+ cells yielded around 3.5 ug of extracted DNA, with a range of roughly 0.19 to 27.4 ug. CD8+CD57+ expansion was defined as a frequency above the mean frequency observed in healthy subjects. On the study overall, not on this receptor specifically: Although twenty-nine CD8+ CDR3 sequences were shared by patients and controls, these sequences appeared highly expressed in patients and within the immunodominant clones of patients. Patients and healthy controls showed no significant difference in CD8+ Simpson's diversity (P=0.060).

TCR beta VDJ combination and CDR3 sequence profiling used genomic DNA as the template. An Illumina HiSeq 2000 was used for TCR repertoire sequencing. The published analysis was carried out like this. Repertoire assessment relied on Simpson's diversity index, CDR3 size and DJ length profiles, and TRBV/TRBJ rearrangement plots. The most abundant DNA sequence in the deep sequencing data was defined as the immunodominant clone. CDR3 amino acid sequences were screened for sharing across subjects and were compared with published repertoires and the VDJdb database. TCRdb passed the public sequencing reads through fastp at Q25 and MiXCR, retaining productive beta sequences. Merged by CDR3 protein, the rows form single entries marked with the most common genes and DNA. TCRdb, rather than the study authors, made the V and J calls. The sample contains some 180,000 distinct CDR3 sequences, almost 50% of them found a single time. The ten largest make up 10% to 15% of the sample.

Flow cytometry had shown CD8+CD57+ cell expansion in the patients selected for sequencing. Severe acquired aplastic anemia was diagnosed in all patients according to International Study of Aplastic Anemia and Agranulocytosis and Camitta criteria. No therapy had been received by the patients at the time of blood sampling. In the study, sorted CD4+ and CD8+ blood T cells from patients with severe aplastic anemia and from healthy subjects underwent deep sequencing of TCR repertoires. Patients were enrolled under clinicaltrials.gov protocols 00001620, 01623167, 00001397, 00071045, 00081523 and 00961064 in the USA. Ficoll-Paque density gradient centrifugation was used to isolate peripheral blood mononuclear cells. Before DNA was extracted, CD4+ and CD8+ T cells were sorted using either FACS or magnetic beads. V is shortened by 2 bases, J by 0 bases, and the region joining them spans 11 bases. CDR3 length: 15 amino acids, cysteine to phenylalanine. The read is trimmed to its CDR3 DNA, 45 bases read in frame from base 1. CDR1 and CDR2, per the germline V gene (reference sequence), are LGHDT and YNNKEL.

Sequencing was performed on sorted CD4+, CD8+, or CD8+CD57+ T cells (not recorded which) from PBMCs. The chain links TRBV3-1 with TRBJ2-7; the D gene could be either TRBD1 or TRBD2, each agreeing at 6 bases. The sequence derives from a human donor with aplastic anemia. The DNA is TGTGCCAGCAGCCAAAATTCGGGGGCCTCCTACGAGCAGTACTTC. Translation gives CASSQNSGASYEQYF.